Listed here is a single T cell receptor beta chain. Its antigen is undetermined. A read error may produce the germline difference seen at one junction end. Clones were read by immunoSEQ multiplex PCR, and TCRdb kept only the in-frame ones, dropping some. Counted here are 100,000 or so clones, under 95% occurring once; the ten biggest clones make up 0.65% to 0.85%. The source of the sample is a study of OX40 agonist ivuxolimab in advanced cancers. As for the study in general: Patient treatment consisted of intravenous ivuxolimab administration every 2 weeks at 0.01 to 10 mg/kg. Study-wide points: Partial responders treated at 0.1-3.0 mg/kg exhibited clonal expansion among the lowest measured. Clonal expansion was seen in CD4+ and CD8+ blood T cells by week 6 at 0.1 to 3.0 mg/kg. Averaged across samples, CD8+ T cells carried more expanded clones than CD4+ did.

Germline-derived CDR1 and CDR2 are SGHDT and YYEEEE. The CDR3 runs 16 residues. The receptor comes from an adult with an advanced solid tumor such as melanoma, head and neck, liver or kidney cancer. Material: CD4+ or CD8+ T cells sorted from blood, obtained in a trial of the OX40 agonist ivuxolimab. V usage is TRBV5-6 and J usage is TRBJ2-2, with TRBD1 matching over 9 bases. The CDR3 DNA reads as TGTGCCAGCAGCTTGTGGGGGACAGGGAACTCCGGGGAGCTGTTTTTT. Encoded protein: CASSLWGTGNSGELFF. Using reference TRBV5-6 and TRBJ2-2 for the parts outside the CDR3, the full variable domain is DAGVTQSPTHLIKTRGQQVTLRCSPKSGHDTVSWYQQALGQGPQFIFQYYEEEERQRGNFPDRFSGHQFPNYSSELNVNALLLGDSALYLCASSLWGTGNSGELFFGEGSRLTVL.